Sequencing of this TCR beta chain was carried out in a study of cytomegalovirus exposure and HLA in healthy donors (dated 2017 in TCRdb). Describing the broader study: In an earlier analysis of fewer than 750 of the donors, 276 Gb of sequence data and approximately 100 million unique TCR beta sequences from about 179 million T cells were reported. The T cell repertoires of 666 subjects were profiled by immunosequencing and related to cytomegalovirus serostatus. Donor age, sex, ethnicity and CMV serostatus were compiled alongside the repertoire data. All discovery cohort repertoires had been generated on a single sequencing platform. The later analysis used no new phenotypic data to find candidate immune exposures, relying instead on TCR beta sequences and their occurrence across donors. To study patterns of TCR occurrence, a later analysis re-analyzed previously published TCR beta repertoires from around 660 donors and added high-resolution HLA genotyping. Roughly 300 gigabases of sequencing data and around 90 million unique TCR sequences made up an early release that covered over 550 HLA-typed donors. HLA typing included class I and class II loci at four-digit resolution. Along with the roughly 700-subject first cohort, a separate validation cohort of roughly 110 different subjects was used. The genetic ancestry cluster associated with self-reported Caucasian donors included about 81% of the 350 to 500 genotyped donors. Genome-wide SNP genotypes for about 60% of the 666 donors were used in a later genetic analysis, which treated that subset as a discovery cohort. The number of donors typed differed by locus, with 629-630 for A, B, C, DRB1 and DQB1, roughly 520 for DQA1, approximately 570 for DPA1, and some 440 for DPB1. On average, roughly 240,000 unique TCR beta nucleotide sequences were sequenced per donor among several hundred genotyped donors of the cohort, with roughly 18% of those sequences being non-productive. In an earlier analysis of around 540 of the donors, high-throughput TCR beta sequencing was used to judge whether each TCR beta V gene segment behaved as functional or pseudogenic. Four to six DR-DQ haplotypes were handled as single units for association and clustering, since linkage in the cohort was strong. The study was designed to test whether signatures of past pathogen exposure could be identified by cataloging public T cell receptors. The study combined high-throughput TCR immunosequencing, statistical association of individual TCRs with disease status, and machine learning to predict cytomegalovirus infection status.

Study-wide conclusions, independent of this receptor: In an earlier analysis of several hundred of the donors, most TCR beta V segments were observed in productive rearrangements about 90% or about 30% of the time, broadly matching IMGT annotations. In a later analysis, 16,951 TCR beta sequences were associated with specific HLA alleles at a false discovery rate of 0.05. It was suggested by the authors that the approach could potentially be generalized to other disease states and immunological phenotypes. A later analysis reported that several top co-occurrence clusters appeared linked to parvovirus B19, influenza, CMV and Epstein-Barr virus. Most CMV-associated TCR beta chains appeared to be HLA-restricted in a later analysis, and the HLA associations seemed to be driven largely by CMV exposure. V-gene and J-gene trimming of TCR beta chains was associated with a missense DCLRE1C variant in a later genetic analysis, and the association was replicated in an independent cohort. Most TCR sequences were observed very rarely across donors, whereas some public TCRs were present in many individuals. Only TCR beta chains were sequenced in this cohort, and the absence of alpha or paired-chain data limited detectable features. Presence/absence analyses assumed roughly uniform sequencing depth across donors, an assumption that may not hold. In a later analysis, HLA-associated TCR beta chains showed more clonal expansion and lower generation probabilities than non-associated chains that were equally common. According to a later genetic analysis, donors in an Asian-associated ancestry cluster had fewer N-insertions in productive TCRs than the approximately 650-donor mean. Correlated functional status among segregating V segments might be attributable to linkage disequilibrium, but an unknown experimental factor could not be ruled out. Because some donors lacked HLA typing at each locus, the association tests relied only on the typed subset. In vitro tests confirmed that a few of the cytomegalovirus-associated TCR beta chains recognize cytomegalovirus antigens. In a later analysis, TCR association rates were found to vary across HLA loci, with the most associated TCRs seen for DRB1 alleles and the fewest for HLA-C alleles. The 87-base-pair reads could not distinguish some IMGT-functional V segments, including TRBV6-2 and TRBV6-3, so those segments were excluded. Because counts were too low, more than 15 rarely observed V segments, including chromosome 9 orphons, were left out of the earlier analysis of about 500 of the donors. Assigning TCR associations to individual alleles was difficult when HLA alleles, especially DR and DQ, strongly co-occurred. A further reported finding was that TCR beta sequences accurately predicted the HLA-A and HLA-B alleles for most subjects in the first cohort. A total of roughly 160 TCR beta chains were listed by the study as associated with cytomegalovirus. The sequencing pipeline was judged likely to have produced a cluster of highly shared sequence variants as a technical artifact. Cytomegalovirus status was reported to be diagnosed by the classifier with high specificity and sensitivity in both the original and validation cohorts. The only immune exposure information available for the cohort was CMV serostatus.

Libraries were built with the immunoSEQ multiplex PCR assay. The multiplex PCR relied on a mix of 60 forward primers for TCR Vbeta segments and 13 reverse primers for TCR Jbeta segments. Amplification of the CDR3 region of rearranged TCR beta genes was performed with a multiplex PCR assay on genomic DNA. Amplified TCR beta libraries were sequenced as 87-base-pair reads on the Illumina HiSeq System. Per the authors' processing: A later analysis tallied approximately 87 million unique TCR beta chains across the roughly 610 repertoires, and approximately 9.9 million of those chains were shared by two or more donors. To remove PCR and sequencing errors, raw reads were error-corrected and collapsed into unique sequences using a nearest-neighbor algorithm that merged closely related sequences. To assign V, D and J gene segments, CDR3 sequences were aligned to IMGT reference sequences. For a sequence to be retained, at least a six-nucleotide match to both a V gene segment and a J gene segment was required. A rearrangement was called productive if the CDR3 had no stop codons and remained in frame with V and J, and every other rearrangement was called non-productive. CDR3 was defined by IMGT convention, running from the second conserved V-encoded cysteine to the conserved J-encoded phenylalanine. The earlier analysis of 500 to 750 of the donors excluded any sequence lacking an unambiguous match to a single V gene segment. An earlier analysis of 587 of the donors called V segments functional above 56.7% productive rearrangements and segregating when the between-donor standard deviation exceeded 5%. To diagnose cytomegalovirus status from the catalog of TCR beta chain sequences, a statistical classification framework was built. V and J gene assignment, in a later analysis, came from comparing TCR nucleotide sequences with IMGT/GENE-DB human TR gene sequences. The TCRdist pipeline was used in a later analysis to assign CDR3 sequences and most-parsimonious VDJ recombination scenarios. In a later analysis, every TCR beta chain was defined by the combination of its CDR3 amino acid sequence and its V-gene family, and reads without a unique V-gene family were dropped. As a way to deal with suspected cross-contamination and a sequencing artifact, a later analysis dropped roughly 620 nucleotide sequences that were highly shared and had low generation probability. For each public chain, a later analysis derived a clonal expansion index from normalized ranks of inferred template counts within each repertoire. In a later analysis, generation probabilities were computed with a VDJ recombination model fitted to out-of-frame rearrangements, and the resulting probabilities were checked against IGoR. In a later analysis, hypergeometric tests were used to score TCR-TCR, TCR-HLA and TCR-CMV co-occurrence, with a repertoire-size bias correction applied to TCR pairs. To estimate false discovery rates, a later analysis permuted the HLA or CMV assignments 20 times. In a later analysis, co-occurring TCRs were grouped using DBSCAN, with TCRdist sequence similarity added in when clustering inside HLA-allele-positive subsets. Repertoires with fewer than 30,000 or more than 120,000 public chains were left out of co-occurrence clustering, as were about five repertoires with anomalous nucleotide sharing. In its TCRdb copy, this immuneACCESS table keeps in-frame sequences only and misses some clones. Where compared with another copy, unresolved V genes explain less than half of these, and the others have no known cause. The DNA gave D and trimming, while V, J and clone size come from that table. The sample table shows 120,000 or so clones, and roughly four fifths are seen once. The ten largest clonotypes hold roughly 6% of the sample.

Comments on this clone: It has no known antigen specificity. No quality values exist for individual bases; no much larger clone is one base distant.

Sequences LNHDA (CDR1) and SQIVND (CDR2) are obtained from the germline V gene (reference sequence). CDR3 length: 15 amino acids, cysteine to phenylalanine. The entry retains the CDR3 DNA only, 45 bases that are in frame from base 1. Trimming at the junction amounts to 0 bases on V and 7 bases on J, and the germline ends lie 15 bases apart. The cohort consisted of 670 or so healthy bone marrow donors. At the time of sampling, all cohort members were nominally healthy, though unrecorded immune exposures were likely present. The donor was CMV seropositive and was included in the group of approximately 300 seropositive cohort members. A peripheral blood sample was collected from each donor, and TCR beta sequencing was performed on peripheral blood mononuclear cells. Genomic DNA extraction from the blood cell samples was performed with the Qiagen DNeasy Blood Extraction Kit.

Input material: PBMCs. The chain is made from TRBV19 and TRBJ1-2, and perhaps TRBD1 as D gene, on 6 matching bases. The TCR originated in a woman between 50 and 59 years old in good health and CMV-seropositive. The bases are TGTGCCAGTAGTATAGACCCTACAGGGAGCGGTGGCTACACCTTC. Translation gives CASSIDPTGSGGYTF.